Following are 18 T cell receptor beta chains from one sample sequenced in a study of Graves' ophthalmopathy and Graves' hyperthyroidism. Scientists amplified the TCR beta CDR3 regions from RNA transcripts. HTBI-primed RT-PCR formed the first round, and a multiplex PCR formed the second. TCRdb called the multiplex PCR reads again in MiXCR, with one record for every CDR3 protein. The table has some 520,000 distinct CDR3 sequences, approximately 15% seen once; the top ten hold 9.8%. Sequencing input: blood. These TCRs come from a woman in her 30s with Graves' ophthalmopathy.

This clonotype was found many times. The chain is built from TRBV20-1 and TRBJ2-7, with a tentative D call TRBD2 (5 bases). Deletions cut 5 bases from V and 7 bases from J, with 18 bases between. The CDR3 has 13 amino acids. Per the germline V gene, CDR1 is DFQATT and CDR2 is SNEGSKA (reference sequence). The CDR3 DNA reads as TGCAGTGCTTCACGGACCATCACGGGGGAGCAGTACTTC. Its protein product is CSASRTITGEQYF.

This clonotype has more than one count but fewer than ten. This may stem from a read error, because a much larger clone lies one nucleotide away. This chain links TRBV27 with TRBJ2-5; 13 bases align to TRBD2. Per germline, CDR1 MNHEY and CDR2 SMNVEV (reference sequence). The CDR3 spans 15 residues. The CDR3 sequence: CASSYGTSGKETKYF. As DNA, the CDR3 is TGTGCCAGCAGTTATGGGACTAGCGGGAAAGAGACCAAGTACTTC.

This rearrangement joins TRBV30 to TRBJ1-1; TRBD1 might be the D (6 bases). Germline CDR1 GTSNPN, CDR2 SVGIG (reference sequence). The CDR3 is 14 amino acids. V dropped 4 bases and J dropped 3 bases, with 15 bases sitting between them. In DNA, the CDR3 is TGTGCCTGGAATGGTCAGGGGACGTACACTGAAGCTTTCTTT. Amino acid sequence: CAWNGQGTYTEAFF.

At least ten counts were recorded for this clonotype. The gene calls are TRBV5-1 and TRBJ1-1; D ambiguous. With 0 bases removed from V and 0 bases from J, the gap between germline ends came to 12 bases. The CDR3 is 16 residues long. CDR1 is SGHRS, CDR2 YFSETQ, per germline. CDR3 DNA sequence: TGCGCCAGCAGCTTGGCCGGCGGCAGCCTGAACACTGAAGCTTTCTTT. It yields the protein CASSLAGGSLNTEAFF.

This chain joins TRBV6-1 and TRBJ1-1; no definite D call. Germline CDR1 reads MNHNS; CDR2 reads SASEGT. The CDR3 is 14 residues long. Trimming pared 6 bases from V and 6 bases from J, leaving 17 bases between. CDR3 sequence reads: CASSHNGPAAEAFF. The CDR3, as DNA: TGTGCCAGCAGCCACAACGGACCAGCGGCTGAAGCTTTCTTT.

This clonotype was detected many times. The chain combines TRBV11-2 with TRBJ1-1; D remains ambiguous. The germline CDR1 and CDR2 sequences are SGHAT and FQNNGV. Trimming removed 4 bases at V and 7 bases at J, with 13 bases between. This CDR3 contains 13 residues. CDR3 residues: CASSSWVRHEAFF. In DNA form, the CDR3 reads TGTGCCAGCAGCTCATGGGTACGGCATGAAGCTTTCTTT.

This clonotype was detected many times. This chain links TRBV5-1 with TRBJ2-7; maybe TRBD2 (6 bases). The V and J ends lost 4 bases and 5 bases respectively, with 13 bases between them. The CDR3 length is 13 residues. The germline CDR1 and CDR2 sequences are SGHRS and YFSETQ. The CDR3 is CASSLFGTHEQYF. The CDR3 nucleotides read TGCGCCAGCAGCCTGTTTGGGACTCACGAGCAGTACTTC.

This clonotype was seen ten or more times. The rearrangement joins TRBV2 to TRBJ1-1, with 7 bases matching TRBD1. Germline V gene sequence: CDR1 SNHLY, CDR2 FYNNEI. The CDR3 is made up of 14 amino acids. Trimming took 4 bases from V and 1 from J; bases not matched to a gene: 3. CDR3 in DNA: TGTGCCAGCAGTGGGACAGGAGAGAACACTGAAGCTTTCTTT. Its protein product is CASSGTGENTEAFF.

There are many counts of this clonotype. The rearrangement joins TRBV7-9 to TRBJ2-7, with D unresolved. CDR1 is SEHNR and CDR2 is FQNEAQ in the germline V gene (reference sequence). This CDR3 is built from 14 residues. Trimming cost V 4 bases and J 2 bases, with 12 bases left between them. CDR3 nucleotides: TGTGCCAGCAGCTCGTCCAGCGAAACCTACGAGCAGTACTTC. Translated, it gives CASSSSSETYEQYF.

This clonotype came up many times. The chain employs TRBV11-1 and TRBJ1-1; a weak D match, TRBD1 (5 bases). This CDR3 spans 16 amino acids. V was cut by 5 bases and J by 0 bases, with 16 bases left in between. Germline V CDR1 and CDR2: SGHAT, FQDESV (reference sequence). The CDR3 is CASSHHPGAMNTEAFF. The CDR3 coding sequence is TGTGCCAGCAGCCACCACCCTGGGGCGATGAACACTGAAGCTTTCTTT.

This clonotype has a count of ten or more. The chain recombines TRBV30 with TRBJ2-2, with D possibly TRBD1 on 6 matching bases. Germline loops: CDR1 GTSNPN, CDR2 SVGIG (reference sequence). Deletions cut 3 bases from V and 5 bases from J, with 10 bases between. CDR3 length: 13 amino acids. CDR3 region: CAWRRGMTGELFF. In nucleotides, the CDR3 is TGTGCCTGGAGGAGGGGGATGACCGGGGAGCTGTTTTTT.

This clonotype was counted ten times or more. This chain connects TRBV6-1 to TRBJ1-2; D call uncertain. The CDR3 covers 16 residues. Per the germline V gene, CDR1 is MNHNS and CDR2 is SASEGT. V was trimmed by 2 bases and J by 4 bases, leaving 17 bases between them. The CDR3 is CASSEYPDSHFYGYTF. Here the CDR3 DNA reads TGTGCCAGCAGTGAATACCCAGACTCTCATTTCTATGGCTACACCTTC.

This clonotype occurred many times. This sequence joins TRBV30 and TRBJ1-2; the D gene is possibly TRBD1 (6 bases). Germline CDR1 is GTSNPN and CDR2 is SVGIG (reference sequence). V lost 5 bases to trimming and J lost 4 bases, with 14 bases between them. This CDR3 has 13 residues. As DNA, the CDR3 is TGTGCCTGGGCGGACAGTTTACGCTATGGCTACACCTTC. This codes for CAWADSLRYGYTF. Supplemented by reference TRBV30 and TRBJ1-2, the full variable domain reads SQTIHQWPATLVQPVGSPLSLECTVEGTSNPNLYWYRQAAGRGLQLLFYSVGIGQISSEVPQNLSASRPQDRQFILSSKKLLLSDSGFYLCAWADSLRYGYTFGSGTRLTVV.

The chain has TRBV29-1 and TRBJ2-1, with D unresolved. V was trimmed by 4 bases and J by 10 bases, leaving 8 bases between them. The CDR3 is 10 amino acids. The germline CDR1 and CDR2 sequences are SQVTM and ANQGSEA. The CDR3 DNA follows: TGCAGCGTTGTTTACGGCGAGCAGTTCTTC. Its protein is CSVVYGEQFF.

This clonotype was detected ten times or more. The chain combines TRBV12-3 or TRBV12-4 with TRBJ2-5, with 11 bases lining up with TRBD1. Losses at the gene ends were 5 bases for V and 1 base for J; bases not matched to a gene: 3. The CDR3 has 15 amino acids. CDR3 loop: CASSPGQGGQETQYF. CDR3 DNA: TGTGCCAGCAGTCCGGGACAGGGGGGCCAAGAGACCCAGTACTTC.

This clonotype was counted ten times or more. The rearrangement uses TRBV6-1 and TRBJ1-2, with D possibly TRBD1 on 5 matching bases. This CDR3 contains 16 residues. The ends were cut back, 0 bases at V and 0 bases at J, with 11 bases in the middle. The V gene's germline CDR1 is MNHNS and CDR2 SASEGT. CDR3 loop: CASSEAMGEANYGYTF. CDR3 sequence (DNA): TGTGCCAGCAGTGAAGCAATGGGGGAAGCTAACTATGGCTACACCTTC.

This clonotype was recorded many times. The chain uses TRBV6-1 and TRBJ2-4; unclear D gene. Germline CDR1 is MNHNS and CDR2 is SASEGT. CDR3 length: 13 amino acids. Trimming removed 8 bases from V and 4 bases from J, with 12 bases in between. The CDR3 loop is CASQDGYKNIQYF. CDR3 nucleotide sequence: TGTGCCAGCCAGGACGGATATAAAAACATTCAGTACTTC.

This clonotype was observed at least ten times. V is TRBV7-8 and J is TRBJ2-7; D remains unclear. This CDR3 comprises 14 residues. From germline, CDR1 is SGHVS and CDR2 FQNEAQ. V lost 5 bases and J 1 base, leaving 12 bases between the germline ends. CDR3 DNA sequence: TGTGCCAGCAGCCAAGATGGCAGTTCCTACGAGCAGTACTTC. Amino acids: CASSQDGSSYEQYF.